This T cell receptor (beta chain) stems from a study of cytomegalovirus exposure and HLA in healthy donors. Study as a whole: About 85 million unique TCR sequences came from HLA-typed donors in an early release. Study observations and caveats: Earlier results showed most TCR beta V segments being productive about 87% or about 30% of the time.

A multiplex PCR was run with 60 Vbeta primers and 13 Jbeta primers. The method was immunoSEQ multiplex PCR; TCRdb's version includes in-frame clones alone and lacks a portion of them. The sample holds about 170,000 clones, 80% seen once. With respect to this clone: The antigen remains undetermined.

CDR3 size: 16 residues. The trim removed 5 bases at V and 6 bases at J, leaving 11 bases unmatched. The germline V gene has CDR1 LNHDA and CDR2 SQIVND (reference sequence). This receptor was identified in a male donor in good health and CMV-seronegative. Material: PBMCs. V and J are TRBV19 and TRBJ1-5; 9 positions agree with TRBD1. In DNA, the CDR3 is TGTGCCAGTAGTTCTCTGACCGGGACAGGGTTTCAGCCCCAGCATTTT. Residues: CASSSLTGTGFQPQHF.